This T cell receptor (beta chain) comes out of a study of monozygotic twins with inflammatory bowel disease. Study results and caveats: Ultimately, a single strong signal or clonotype associated with IBD was not supported.

The CDR3 has 19 residues. Germline CDR1 is LNHDA and CDR2 is SQIVND (reference sequence). TCRdb reanalyzed the 5' RACE reads and collapses them to one entry per CDR3 protein, without DNA. The repertoire table contains some 130,000 distinct CDR3 sequences. About this clonotype: As yet, its antigen is unknown.

Per donor there was one draw, yielding a blood sample of 2.5 ml. From whole blood, total RNA was isolated without any sorting of T cells. This chain connects TRBV19 to TRBJ1-1; without DNA, the TCRdb call of TRBD1 cannot be checked. The specimen was blood. This receptor was taken from a human donor with ulcerative colitis or Crohn's disease, or a healthy co-twin of an affected twin (not recorded which). CDR3 protein: CASKYLNVGQGARNTEAFF.